This T cell receptor beta chain appears in the sequencing data of a study of CD4 T cells in relation to SARS-CoV-2 and coronaviruses. Study outcomes and limitations: Pre-pandemic and post-infection samples never came from the same donor. Memory recall responses, not primary responses primed in culture, are what the assay detects. In around three fifths of donors, memory CD4+ clonotypes crossrecognized SARS-CoV-2 and at least one common cold coronavirus spike.

The assay was immunoSEQ multiplex PCR, and TCRdb's table has in-frame clones only and misses some. The data contain about 59,000 clones, about nine tenths of them singletons. As concerns this clone: Its specificity is not known.

This CDR3 spans 19 amino acids. Trimming took off 4 bases at V and 4 bases at J, with 27 bases between the two ends. Germline CDR1 SGHRS, CDR2 YFSETQ. Before the COVID-19 pandemic, during about 2011-2019, CD4+ T cells were taken from unexposed donors. Sequenced material: memory CD4+ T cells from PBMCs. The V and J genes are TRBV5-1 and TRBJ2-1; weak D call: TRBD1 (6 bases). The clonotype was recovered from a human donor in good health. The CDR3 DNA sequence: TGCGCCAGCAGCCTACGTCGTACTTCAGTCCGGACAGATTACAATGAGCAGTTCTTC. Protein sequence: CASSLRRTSVRTDYNEQFF.